Below are 10 T cell receptor beta chains sequenced from a single sample in a study of blood T cell repertoires in COVID-19. The data were produced by immunoSEQ multiplex PCR, yet TCRdb's version contains in-frame clones alone and is incomplete. Of some 670,000 clones in the sample, about 90% are singletons; the top ten hold about 0.26%. Source material: peripheral blood. These receptors all stem from a woman younger than 35 with acute or convalescent COVID-19.

V gene TRBV18 combines with J gene TRBJ1-5; D ambiguous. CDR1 KGHSH and CDR2 LQKENI come from the germline V gene. The CDR3 covers 14 residues. Between the trimmed V and J ends, which lost 4 bases and 2 bases, there was a span of 9 bases. CDR3 amino acids: CASSRPPGNQPQHF. In DNA, the CDR3 is TGTGCCAGCTCACGACCCCCTGGCAATCAGCCCCAGCATTTT.

V usage is TRBV2 and J usage is TRBJ1-5; a weak D match, TRBD1 (6 bases). The V gene's germline CDR1 is SNHLY and CDR2 FYNNEI. CDR3 length: 15 residues. V was pared by 2 bases and J by 3 bases, with 11 bases between. CDR3 DNA: TGTGCCAGCAGTGAATTGGGGGGGGCCAATCAGCCCCAGCATTTT. It encodes CASSELGGANQPQHF.

The gene calls are TRBV5-5 and TRBJ1-1, with a weak D call TRBD1 (5 bases). The V gene's germline CDR1 is SGHKS and CDR2 YYEKEE (reference sequence). CDR3 length: 20 amino acids. V gave up 0 bases and J gave up 4 bases, with 28 bases separating them. This chain's CDR3 is CASSLVRVKLELRKGTEAFF. The CDR3 DNA is TGTGCCAGCAGCTTGGTCAGGGTGAAGCTTGAACTAAGAAAGGGCACTGAAGCTTTCTTT.

In its sample, this clone was seen once. V and J are TRBV19 and TRBJ1-1; no clear D gene. The CDR3 runs to 14 residues. The V end was cut by 3 bases, the J end by 8 bases, with 16 bases between. The V gene's germline CDR1 is LNHDA and CDR2 SQIVND (reference sequence). CDR3 amino acids: CASSIVDEGSEAFF. CDR3 bases: TGTGCCAGTAGTATTGTCGACGAGGGTTCCGAAGCTTTCTTT.

The chain is built from TRBV4-3 and TRBJ2-7, with D unresolved. Deletions cut 0 bases from V and 2 bases from J, with 8 bases between. The CDR3 loop spans 14 amino acids. CDR1 LGHNA and CDR2 YSLEER come from the germline V gene. CDR3 region: CASSQEAVTYEQYF. As DNA, the CDR3 is TGCGCCAGCAGCCAAGAGGCGGTTACCTACGAGCAGTACTTC.

V usage is TRBV5-4 and J usage is TRBJ2-3; 7 nucleotides align to TRBD1. V gave up 3 bases and J gave up 0 bases; unmatched junction bases: 7. CDR3 length equals 16 residues. In germline, CDR1 is SGHNT, CDR2 YYREEE (reference sequence). CDR3 DNA sequence: TGTGCCAGCAGCTCACAGGGGTTTTCTAGCACAGATACGCAGTATTTT. Translation gives CASSSQGFSSTDTQYF.

The chain is built from TRBV7-8 and TRBJ2-7; D is undetermined. Germline assignment: CDR1 SGHVS and CDR2 FQNEAQ. The V end was cut by 3 bases, the J end by 6 bases, with 15 bases between. The CDR3 is made up of 14 amino acids. DNA of the CDR3: TGTGCCAGCAGCTTTTTATACTCCCCTCTCGAGCAGTACTTC. Protein sequence: CASSFLYSPLEQYF.

The rearrangement links TRBV28 to TRBJ1-2; D is unresolved. Germline lookup yields CDR1 MDHEN and CDR2 SYDVKM. This CDR3 has 12 amino acids. Trimming took 6 bases from V and 4 from J, leaving 9 bases between them. The CDR3 coding sequence is TGTGCCAGCAGCTCAACAATCTATGGCTACACCTTC. Translation gives CASSSTIYGYTF.

This sequence joins TRBV6-2 or TRBV6-3 and TRBJ1-2; TRBD1 aligns across 12 bases. With V trimmed by 2 bases and J by 4 bases, 5 bases remained unmatched. Germline lookup yields CDR1 MNHEY and CDR2 SVGEGT. This CDR3 has 16 residues. Written as DNA, the CDR3 is TGTGCCAGCAGTTACAGGGGACAGGGGGCCCCCTATGGCTACACCTTC. This translates into CASSYRGQGAPYGYTF.

To note about this clone: One end of the junction is discordant with germline, which a read error may explain. This sequence joins TRBV7-9 and TRBJ1-3; 9 bases agree with TRBD1. Germline-derived CDR1 and CDR2 are SEHNR and FQNEAQ (reference sequence). CDR3 size: 13 residues. The CDR3 region is CASSFLDRGEFNF. DNA for the CDR3: TGTGCCAGCAGCTTTTTGGACAGGGGAGAGTTTAATTTT. The full variable domain, its missing parts supplied by reference TRBV7-9 and TRBJ1-3, is DTGVSQNPRHKITKRGQNVTFRCDPISEHNRLYWYRQTLGQGPEFLTYFQNEAQLEKSRLLSDRFSAERPKGSFSTLEIQRTEQGDSAMYLCASSFLDRGEFNFGEGSWLTVV.